This TCR beta chain was sequenced for a study of control samples from healthy donors and cancer patients. The table came from immunoSEQ multiplex PCR; TCRdb's copy has only in-frame clones and leaves some out. The repertoire consists of about 40,000 clones, with 80% to 95% occurring once and the leading ten covering around 3.6%. Trimming took 3 bases from V and 5 from J; bases not matched to a gene: 7. There are 15 residues in the CDR3. Germline V gene data show CDR1 as LNHDA and CDR2 as SQIVND (reference sequence). Sequencing was carried out using blood. The rearrangement links TRBV19 to TRBJ2-1; 7 positions agree with TRBD1. The receptor was isolated from a woman between 50 and 59 years old in good health. CDR3 coding DNA: TGTGCCAGTAGTATCTACAGGGGATTAAACAATGAGCAGTTCTTC. This sequence encodes CASSIYRGLNNEQFF.